This T cell receptor (beta chain) comes out of a study of blood T cell repertoires in COVID-19. Study details: Some COVID-19 samples were acute and others convalescent; all came from the United States, Italy and Spain. T cells, B-cell-depleted T cells, or PBMCs provided the cDNA or gDNA that served as material.

Original analysis: Estimates of nucleated cell counts were drawn from the amplification of reference gene primers. The method was immunoSEQ multiplex PCR; TCRdb's version includes in-frame clones alone and lacks a portion of them. Clonal size and the V and J genes are those of that table, whereas D and trimming came from the DNA. The sample consists of about 240,000 clones, roughly four fifths of them appearing once. V was cut by 1 base and J by 5 bases, with 11 bases left in between. The CDR3 contains 14 residues. Per the germline V gene, CDR1 is LGHDT and CDR2 is YNNKEL (reference sequence). This clone was observed many times.

The chain couples TRBV3-1 (or the pseudogene TRBV3-2) to TRBJ1-2; D is possibly TRBD1 (5 bases). The sequence derives from a woman aged 60-70 years with active or convalescent COVID-19. The sequencing sample was made of peripheral blood. The CDR3: CASSQGPRGYGYTF. The CDR3 coding sequence is TGTGCCAGCAGCCAAGGGCCTCGGGGGTATGGCTACACCTTC.